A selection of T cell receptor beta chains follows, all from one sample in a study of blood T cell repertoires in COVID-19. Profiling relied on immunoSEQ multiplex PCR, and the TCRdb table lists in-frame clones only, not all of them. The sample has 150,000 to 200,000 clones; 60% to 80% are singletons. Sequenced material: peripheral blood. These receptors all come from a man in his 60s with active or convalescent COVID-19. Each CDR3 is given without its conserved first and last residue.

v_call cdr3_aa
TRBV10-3 AISEPNGAGTEAF
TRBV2 ASSEARGTQY
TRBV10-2 ASSESANSPLH
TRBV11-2 ASSGHSRFRQETQY
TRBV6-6 ASSSTVSSGNTIY
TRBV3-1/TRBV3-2 ASSPRTVSYEQY
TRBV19 ASSRQGSWVRTDTQY
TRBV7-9 ASRPLNEQF
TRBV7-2 ASSSRQGYTGELF
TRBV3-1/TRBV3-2 ASSQVGQGNSPLH
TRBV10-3 AISGGLDQPQH
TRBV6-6 ASSYSQQNTEAF
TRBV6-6 ASSYSDKNYGYT
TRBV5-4 ASSREGLAPTSSTDTQY
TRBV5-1 ASSLPRETEAF
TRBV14 ASSPGTGNGYT
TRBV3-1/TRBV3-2 ASSRERELQETQY
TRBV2 ASSGWGGSAEAF
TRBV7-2 ASSLEDITGELF